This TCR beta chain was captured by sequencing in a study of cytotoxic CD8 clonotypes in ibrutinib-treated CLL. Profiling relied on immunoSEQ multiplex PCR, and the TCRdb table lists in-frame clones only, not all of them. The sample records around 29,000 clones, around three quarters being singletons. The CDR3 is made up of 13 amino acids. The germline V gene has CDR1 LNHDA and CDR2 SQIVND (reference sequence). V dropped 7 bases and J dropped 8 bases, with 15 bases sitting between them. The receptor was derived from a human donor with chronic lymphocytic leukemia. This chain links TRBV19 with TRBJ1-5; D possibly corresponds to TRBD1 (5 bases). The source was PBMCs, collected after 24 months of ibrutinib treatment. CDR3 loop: CASIPGPLKPQHF. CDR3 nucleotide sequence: TGTGCCAGTATCCCGGGACCGTTAAAGCCCCAGCATTTT.